This record looks at one TCR beta chain sequence and its context. Profiling relied on immunoSEQ multiplex PCR, and the TCRdb table lists in-frame clones only, not all of them. The table has fewer than 550,000 clones, almost 80% seen once. This CDR3 spans 16 amino acids. V lost 0 bases, J lost 3 bases, and 13 bases lay in between. Per germline, CDR1 SGDLS and CDR2 YYNGEE. This specimen belongs to a study of shared clonotypes between healthy human individuals. The V call is TRBV9, the J call TRBJ2-1, with a weak D call TRBD2 (5 bases). The sequenced sample was PBMCs. The TCR originated in a woman aged 35 to 49 in good health. Some clones in this sample may be carry-over from other donors' samples. Here the CDR3 DNA reads TGTGCCAGCAGCGTAGCCGGGCGGGCTCTCTACAATGAGCAGTTCTTC. This gives the protein CASSVAGRALYNEQFF.